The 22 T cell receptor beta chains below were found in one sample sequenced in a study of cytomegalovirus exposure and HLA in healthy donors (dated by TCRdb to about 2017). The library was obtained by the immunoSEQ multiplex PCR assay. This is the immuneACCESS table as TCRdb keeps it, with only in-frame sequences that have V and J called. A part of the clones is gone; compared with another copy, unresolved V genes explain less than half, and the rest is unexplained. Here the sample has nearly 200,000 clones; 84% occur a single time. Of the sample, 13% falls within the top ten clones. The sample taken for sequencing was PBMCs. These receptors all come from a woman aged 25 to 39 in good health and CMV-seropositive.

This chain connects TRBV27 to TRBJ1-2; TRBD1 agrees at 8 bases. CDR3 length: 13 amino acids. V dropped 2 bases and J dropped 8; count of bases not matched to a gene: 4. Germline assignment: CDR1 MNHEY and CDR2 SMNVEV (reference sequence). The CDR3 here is CASSLQGAGGYTF. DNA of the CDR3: TGTGCCAGCAGTTTACAGGGGGCAGGCGGCTACACCTTC.

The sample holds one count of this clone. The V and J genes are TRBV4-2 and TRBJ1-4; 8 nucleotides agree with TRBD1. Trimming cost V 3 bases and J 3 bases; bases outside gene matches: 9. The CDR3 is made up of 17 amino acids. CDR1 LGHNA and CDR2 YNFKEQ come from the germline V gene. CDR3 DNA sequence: TGTGCCAGCAGCCAGGAACCACAGGGGGTGGCTAATGAAAAACTGTTTTTT. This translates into CASSQEPQGVANEKLFF.

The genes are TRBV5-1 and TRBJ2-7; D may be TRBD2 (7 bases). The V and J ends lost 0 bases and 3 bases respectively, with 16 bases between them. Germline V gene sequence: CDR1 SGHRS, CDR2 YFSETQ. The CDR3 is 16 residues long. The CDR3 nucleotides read TGCGCCAGCAGCTTGGCCAGTCCAGGGGAGGGCTACGAGCAGTACTTC. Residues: CASSLASPGEGYEQYF.

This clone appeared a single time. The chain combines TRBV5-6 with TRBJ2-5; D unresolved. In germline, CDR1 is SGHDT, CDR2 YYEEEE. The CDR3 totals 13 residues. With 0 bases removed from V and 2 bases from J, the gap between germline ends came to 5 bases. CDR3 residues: CASSLVRQETQYF. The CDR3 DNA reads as TGTGCCAGCAGCTTGGTACGGCAAGAGACCCAGTACTTC.

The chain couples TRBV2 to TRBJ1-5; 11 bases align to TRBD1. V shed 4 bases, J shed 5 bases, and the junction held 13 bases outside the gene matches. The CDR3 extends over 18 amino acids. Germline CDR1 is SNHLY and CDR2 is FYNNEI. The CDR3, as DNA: TGTGCCAGCAGTGTATTCGTCCCGGGACAGGGGGAATATCAGCCCCAGCATTTT. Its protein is CASSVFVPGQGEYQPQHF.

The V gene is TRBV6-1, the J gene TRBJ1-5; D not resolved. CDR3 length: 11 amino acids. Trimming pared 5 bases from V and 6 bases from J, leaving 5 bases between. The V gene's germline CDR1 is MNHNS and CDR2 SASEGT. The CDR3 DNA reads TGTGCCAGCAGTACTATTCAGCCCCAGCATTTT. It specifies CASSTIQPQHF.

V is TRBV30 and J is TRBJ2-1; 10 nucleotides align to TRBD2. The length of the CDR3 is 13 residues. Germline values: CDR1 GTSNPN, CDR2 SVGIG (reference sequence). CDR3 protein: CAAGLASLNEQFF. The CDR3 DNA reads TGTGCTGCGGGACTAGCGAGTCTCAATGAGCAGTTCTTC.

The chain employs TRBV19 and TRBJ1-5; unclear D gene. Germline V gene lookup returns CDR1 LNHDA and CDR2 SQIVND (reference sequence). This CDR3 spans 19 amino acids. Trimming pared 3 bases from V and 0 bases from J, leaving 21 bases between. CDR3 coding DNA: TGTGCCAGTAGTATCTACGGGAAATCTGACACTTATAGCAATCAGCCCCAGCATTTT. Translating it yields CASSIYGKSDTYSNQPQHF.

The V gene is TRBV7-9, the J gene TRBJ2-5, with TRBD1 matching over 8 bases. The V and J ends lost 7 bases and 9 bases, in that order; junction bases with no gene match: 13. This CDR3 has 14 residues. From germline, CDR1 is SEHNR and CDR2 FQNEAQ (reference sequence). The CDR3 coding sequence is TGTGCCAGCAACCAGGACAGGGTAGGGGAGGCCCAGTACTTC. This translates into CASNQDRVGEAQYF.

The CDR3 sequence is CAPSTSGRAQFFTNNEQFF. CDR3 in DNA: TGTGCCCCTTCGACTAGCGGGAGGGCGCAATTCTTCACGAACAATGAGCAGTTCTTC. The chain recombines TRBV10-3 with TRBJ2-1; 14 nucleotides match TRBD2. This CDR3 spans 19 amino acids. The V gene end was trimmed by 11 bases and the J gene end by 5 bases; junction bases not matched to a gene: 20. Germline values: CDR1 ENHRY, CDR2 SYGVKD.

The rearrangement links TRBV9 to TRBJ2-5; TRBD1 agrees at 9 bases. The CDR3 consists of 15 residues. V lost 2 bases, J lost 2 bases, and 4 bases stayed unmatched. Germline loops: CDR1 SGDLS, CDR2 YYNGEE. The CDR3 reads CASSVGTGPQETQYF. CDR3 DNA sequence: TGTGCCAGCAGCGTCGGGACAGGGCCTCAAGAGACCCAGTACTTC.

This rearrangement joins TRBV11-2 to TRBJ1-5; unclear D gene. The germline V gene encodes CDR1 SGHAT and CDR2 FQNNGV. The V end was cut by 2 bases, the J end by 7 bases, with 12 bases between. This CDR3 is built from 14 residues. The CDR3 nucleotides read TGTGCCAGCAGCTTATTTGGAGGTGGGCAGCCCCAGCATTTT. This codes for CASSLFGGGQPQHF.

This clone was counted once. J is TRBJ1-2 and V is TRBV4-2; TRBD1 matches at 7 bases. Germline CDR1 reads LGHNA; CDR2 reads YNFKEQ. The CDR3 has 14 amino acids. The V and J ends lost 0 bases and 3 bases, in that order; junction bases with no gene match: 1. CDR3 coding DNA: TGTGCCAGCAGCCAAGAAGACAGGGACTATGGCTACACCTTC. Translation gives CASSQEDRDYGYTF.

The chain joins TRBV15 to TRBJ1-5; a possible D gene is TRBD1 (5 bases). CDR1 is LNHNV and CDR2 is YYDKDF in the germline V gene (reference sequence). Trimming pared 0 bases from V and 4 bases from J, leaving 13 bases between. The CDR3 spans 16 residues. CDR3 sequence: CATSRDYGAANQPQHF. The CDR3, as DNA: TGTGCCACCAGCAGAGATTATGGGGCAGCTAATCAGCCCCAGCATTTT.

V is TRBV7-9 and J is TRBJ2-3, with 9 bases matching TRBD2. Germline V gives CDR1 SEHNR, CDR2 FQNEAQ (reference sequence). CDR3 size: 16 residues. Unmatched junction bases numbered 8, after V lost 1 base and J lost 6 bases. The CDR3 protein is CASSLVGGRAGDTQYF. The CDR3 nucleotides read TGTGCCAGCAGCTTAGTCGGCGGGAGGGCCGGGGATACGCAGTATTTT.

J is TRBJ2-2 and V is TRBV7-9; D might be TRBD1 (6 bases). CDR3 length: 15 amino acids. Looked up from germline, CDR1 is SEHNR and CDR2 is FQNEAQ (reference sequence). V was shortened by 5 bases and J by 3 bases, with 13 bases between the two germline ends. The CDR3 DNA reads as TGTGCCAGCAGCCCACGGACAGAACACACCGGGGAGCTGTTTTTT. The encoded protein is CASSPRTEHTGELFF.

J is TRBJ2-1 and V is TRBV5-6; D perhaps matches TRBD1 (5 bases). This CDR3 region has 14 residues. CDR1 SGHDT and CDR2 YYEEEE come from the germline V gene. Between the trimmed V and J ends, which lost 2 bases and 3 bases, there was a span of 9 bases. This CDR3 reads CASSLGDLYNEQFF. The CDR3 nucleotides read TGTGCCAGCAGCTTAGGGGATCTCTACAATGAGCAGTTCTTC.

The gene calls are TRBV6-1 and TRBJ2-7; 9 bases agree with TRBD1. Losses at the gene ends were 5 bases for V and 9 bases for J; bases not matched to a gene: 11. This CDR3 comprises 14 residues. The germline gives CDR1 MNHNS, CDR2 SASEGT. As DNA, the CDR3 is TGTGCCAGCAGTCCCCGGGACAGGGTATTAGGGCAGTACTTC. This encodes CASSPRDRVLGQYF.

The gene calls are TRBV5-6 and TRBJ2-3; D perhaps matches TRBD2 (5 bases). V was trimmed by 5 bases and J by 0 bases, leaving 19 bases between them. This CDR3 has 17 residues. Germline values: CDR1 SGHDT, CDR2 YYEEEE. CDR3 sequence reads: CASRRSLGRTSTDTQYF. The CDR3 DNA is TGTGCCAGCAGAAGGTCTTTAGGCAGGACTAGCACAGATACGCAGTATTTT.

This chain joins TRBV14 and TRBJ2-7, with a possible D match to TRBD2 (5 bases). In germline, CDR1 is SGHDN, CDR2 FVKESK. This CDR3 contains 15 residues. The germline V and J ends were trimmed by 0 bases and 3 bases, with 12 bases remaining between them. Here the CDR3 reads CASSQDFVGDYEQYF. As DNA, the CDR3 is TGTGCCAGCAGCCAAGATTTCGTGGGAGACTACGAGCAGTACTTC.

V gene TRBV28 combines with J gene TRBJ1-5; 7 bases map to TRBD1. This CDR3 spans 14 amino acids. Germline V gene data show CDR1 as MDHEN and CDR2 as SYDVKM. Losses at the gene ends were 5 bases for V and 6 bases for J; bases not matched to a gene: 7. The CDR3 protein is CASSTRRGLQPQHF. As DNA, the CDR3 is TGTGCCAGCAGTACGAGGAGGGGGCTTCAGCCCCAGCATTTT. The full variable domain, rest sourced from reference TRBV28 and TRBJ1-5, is DVKVTQSSRYLVKRTGEKVFLECVQDMDHENMFWYRQDPGLGLRLIYFSYDVKMKEKGDIPEGYSVSREKKERFSLILESASTNQTSMYLCASSTRRGLQPQHFGDGTRLSIL.

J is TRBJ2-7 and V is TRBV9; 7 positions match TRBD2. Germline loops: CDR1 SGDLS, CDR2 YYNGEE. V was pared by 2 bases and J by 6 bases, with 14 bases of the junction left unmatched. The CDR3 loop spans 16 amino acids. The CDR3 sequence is CASSVGAGTLLGEQYF. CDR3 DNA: TGTGCCAGCAGCGTTGGAGCGGGGACCCTCCTCGGCGAGCAGTACTTC.